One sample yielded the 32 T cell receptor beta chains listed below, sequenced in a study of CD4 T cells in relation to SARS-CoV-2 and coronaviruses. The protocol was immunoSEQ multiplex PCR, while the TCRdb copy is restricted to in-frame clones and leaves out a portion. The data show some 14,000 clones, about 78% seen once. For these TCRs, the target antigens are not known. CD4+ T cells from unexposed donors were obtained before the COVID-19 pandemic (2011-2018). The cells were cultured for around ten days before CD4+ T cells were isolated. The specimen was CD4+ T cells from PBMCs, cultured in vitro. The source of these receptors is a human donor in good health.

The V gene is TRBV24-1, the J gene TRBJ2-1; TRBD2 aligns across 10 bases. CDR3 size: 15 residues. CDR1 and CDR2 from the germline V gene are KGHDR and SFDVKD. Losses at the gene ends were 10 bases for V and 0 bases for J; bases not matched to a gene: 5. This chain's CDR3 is CATGTSEHSYNEQFF. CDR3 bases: TGTGCCACGGGGACTAGCGAACACTCCTACAATGAGCAGTTCTTC.

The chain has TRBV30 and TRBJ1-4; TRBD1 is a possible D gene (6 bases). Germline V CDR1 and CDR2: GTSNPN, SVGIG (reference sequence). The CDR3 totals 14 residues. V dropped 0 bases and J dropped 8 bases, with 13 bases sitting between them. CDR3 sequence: CAWSVRQGNEKLFF. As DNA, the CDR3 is TGTGCCTGGAGTGTTCGGCAGGGGAACGAAAAACTGTTTTTT.

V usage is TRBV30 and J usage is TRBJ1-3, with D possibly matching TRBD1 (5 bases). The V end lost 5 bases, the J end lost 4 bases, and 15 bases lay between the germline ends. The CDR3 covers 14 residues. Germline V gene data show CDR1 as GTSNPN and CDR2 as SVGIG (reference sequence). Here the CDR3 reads CAWLRGDQGNTIYF. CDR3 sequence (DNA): TGTGCCTGGCTTCGGGGGGATCAGGGAAACACCATATATTTT.

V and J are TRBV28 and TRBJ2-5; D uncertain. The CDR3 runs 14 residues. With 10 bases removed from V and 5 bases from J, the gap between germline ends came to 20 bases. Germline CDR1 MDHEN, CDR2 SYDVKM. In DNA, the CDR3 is TGTGCCACCTCTGGGCTCGGTAATAGGGAGACCCAGTACTTC. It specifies CATSGLGNRETQYF.

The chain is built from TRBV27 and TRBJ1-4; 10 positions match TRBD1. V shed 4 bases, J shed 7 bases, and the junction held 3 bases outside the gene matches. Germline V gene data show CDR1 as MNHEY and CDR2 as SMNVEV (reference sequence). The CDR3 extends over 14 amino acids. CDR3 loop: CASSSTGGFEKLFF. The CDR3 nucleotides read TGTGCCAGCAGTTCGACAGGGGGCTTTGAAAAACTGTTTTTT.

This chain's CDR3 is CASSFQREGWEQFF. CDR3 sequence (DNA): TGTGCCAGCAGCTTTCAGCGGGAGGGGTGGGAGCAGTTCTTC. The chain uses TRBV11-2 and TRBJ2-1; 10 nucleotides align to TRBD2. Germline V CDR1 and CDR2: SGHAT, FQNNGV. The junction had 6 bases not matched to a gene; V was cut back by 3 bases and J by 10 bases. The CDR3 covers 14 residues.

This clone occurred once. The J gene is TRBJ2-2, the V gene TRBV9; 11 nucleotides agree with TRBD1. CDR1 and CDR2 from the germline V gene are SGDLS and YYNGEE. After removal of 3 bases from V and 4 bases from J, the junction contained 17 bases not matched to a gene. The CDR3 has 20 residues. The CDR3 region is CASSGPLLGQGAFSTGELFF. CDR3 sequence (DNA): TGTGCCAGCAGCGGTCCTCTCCTTGGACAGGGGGCATTTTCCACCGGGGAGCTGTTTTTT.

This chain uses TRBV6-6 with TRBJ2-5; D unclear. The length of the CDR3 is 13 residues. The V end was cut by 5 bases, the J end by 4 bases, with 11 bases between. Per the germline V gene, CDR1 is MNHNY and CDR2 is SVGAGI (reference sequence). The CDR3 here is CASSALLLETQYF. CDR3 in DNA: TGTGCCAGCAGTGCCCTCCTGTTAGAGACCCAGTACTTC.

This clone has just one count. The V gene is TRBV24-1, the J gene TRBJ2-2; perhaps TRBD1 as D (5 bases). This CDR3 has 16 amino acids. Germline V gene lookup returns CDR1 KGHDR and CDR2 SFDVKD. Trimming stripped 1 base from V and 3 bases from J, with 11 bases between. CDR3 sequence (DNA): TGTGCCACCAGTGATTTTAGGGCAGGGTACACCGGGGAGCTGTTTTTT. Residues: CATSDFRAGYTGELFF.

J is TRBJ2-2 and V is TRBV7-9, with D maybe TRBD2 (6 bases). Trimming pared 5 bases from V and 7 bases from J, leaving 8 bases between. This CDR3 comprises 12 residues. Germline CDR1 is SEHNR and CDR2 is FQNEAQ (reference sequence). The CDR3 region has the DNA TGTGCCAGCAGCCCGGGGGTCGGGGAGCTGTTTTTT. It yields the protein CASSPGVGELFF.

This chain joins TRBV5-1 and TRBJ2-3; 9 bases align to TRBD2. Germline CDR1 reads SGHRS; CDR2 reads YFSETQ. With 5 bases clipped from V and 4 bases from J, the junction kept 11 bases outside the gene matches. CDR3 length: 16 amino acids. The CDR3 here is CASRPTPGLAPDTQYF. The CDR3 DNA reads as TGCGCCAGCAGGCCAACTCCGGGACTAGCACCAGATACGCAGTATTTT.

CDR3 in amino acids: CASSLVPVLWTSGNEQFF. Here the CDR3 DNA reads TGTGCCAGCAGCTTAGTCCCCGTCCTTTGGACTAGCGGCAATGAGCAGTTCTTC. The rearrangement links TRBV7-8 to TRBJ2-1; 10 bases match TRBD2. J was trimmed by 6 bases and V by 1 base; bases with no gene match: 12. Germline loops: CDR1 SGHVS, CDR2 FQNEAQ. There are 18 residues in the CDR3.

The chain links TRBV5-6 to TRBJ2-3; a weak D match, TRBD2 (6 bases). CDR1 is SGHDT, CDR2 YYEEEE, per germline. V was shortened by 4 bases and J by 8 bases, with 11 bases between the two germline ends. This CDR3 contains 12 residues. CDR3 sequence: CASSQVSGTQYF. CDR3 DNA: TGTGCCAGCAGCCAGGTTAGCGGTACGCAGTATTTT.

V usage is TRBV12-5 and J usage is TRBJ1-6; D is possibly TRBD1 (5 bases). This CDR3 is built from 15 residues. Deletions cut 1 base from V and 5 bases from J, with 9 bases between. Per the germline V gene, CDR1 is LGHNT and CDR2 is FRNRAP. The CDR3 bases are TGTGCTAGTGGTTTGGAGGGGCCCAATAATTCACCCCTCCACTTT. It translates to CASGLEGPNNSPLHF.

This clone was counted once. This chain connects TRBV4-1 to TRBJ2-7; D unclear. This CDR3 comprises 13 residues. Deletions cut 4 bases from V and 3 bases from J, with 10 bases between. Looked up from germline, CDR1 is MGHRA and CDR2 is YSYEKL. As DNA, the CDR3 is TGCGCCAGCAGCCTAAGGACCATCTACGAGCAGTACTTC. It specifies CASSLRTIYEQYF.

The chain's CDR3 is CASSLYGGDYGYTF. The CDR3 DNA reads TGTGCCAGCAGCTTGTATGGGGGCGACTATGGCTACACCTTC. The chain carries TRBV5-5 and TRBJ1-2, with D possibly matching TRBD1 (6 bases). Germline loops: CDR1 SGHKS, CDR2 YYEKEE (reference sequence). Trimming took off 1 base at V and 3 bases at J, with 10 bases between the two ends. The CDR3 is 14 residues long.

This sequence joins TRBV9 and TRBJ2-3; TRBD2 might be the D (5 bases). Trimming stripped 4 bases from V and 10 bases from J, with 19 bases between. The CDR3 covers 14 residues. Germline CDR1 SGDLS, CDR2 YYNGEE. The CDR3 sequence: CASSLAGSSGSQYF. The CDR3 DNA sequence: TGTGCCAGCAGCCTCGCCGGCTCGTCGGGATCGCAGTATTTT.

The DNA of the CDR3 is TGTGCCAGCAGTGTCGCAGGGGGGGGGAACACTGAAGCTTTCTTT. The encoded protein is CASSVAGGGNTEAFF. V gene TRBV2 combines with J gene TRBJ1-1; 7 bases line up with TRBD1. CDR3 length: 15 amino acids. Germline V gene sequence: CDR1 SNHLY, CDR2 FYNNEI. The trim removed 4 bases at V and 1 base at J, leaving 6 bases unmatched.

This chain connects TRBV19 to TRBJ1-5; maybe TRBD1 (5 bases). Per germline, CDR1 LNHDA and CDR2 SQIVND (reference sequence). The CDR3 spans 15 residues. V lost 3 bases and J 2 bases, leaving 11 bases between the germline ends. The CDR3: CASSMNQGGNQPQHF. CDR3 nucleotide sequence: TGTGCCAGTAGTATGAACCAGGGAGGCAATCAGCCCCAGCATTTT.

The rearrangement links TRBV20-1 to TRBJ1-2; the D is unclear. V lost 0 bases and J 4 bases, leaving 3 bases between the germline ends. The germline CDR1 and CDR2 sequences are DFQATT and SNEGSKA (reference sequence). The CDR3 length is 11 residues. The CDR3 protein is CSARDSYGYTF. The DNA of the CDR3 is TGCAGTGCTAGAGACTCCTATGGCTACACCTTC.

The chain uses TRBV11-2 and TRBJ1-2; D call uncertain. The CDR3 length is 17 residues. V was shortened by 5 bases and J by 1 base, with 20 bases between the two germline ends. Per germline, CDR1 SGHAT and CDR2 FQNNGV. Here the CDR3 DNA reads TGTGCCAGCAGCCTGGGTTCCACTCGAATTCTTAACTATGGCTACACCTTC. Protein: CASSLGSTRILNYGYTF.

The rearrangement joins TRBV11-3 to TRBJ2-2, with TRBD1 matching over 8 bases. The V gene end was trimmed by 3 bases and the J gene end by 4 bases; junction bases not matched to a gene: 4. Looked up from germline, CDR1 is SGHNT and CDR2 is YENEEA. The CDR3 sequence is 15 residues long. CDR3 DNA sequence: TGTGCCAGCAGCTTTGGACAGGGAAGCACCGGGGAGCTGTTTTTT. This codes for CASSFGQGSTGELFF.

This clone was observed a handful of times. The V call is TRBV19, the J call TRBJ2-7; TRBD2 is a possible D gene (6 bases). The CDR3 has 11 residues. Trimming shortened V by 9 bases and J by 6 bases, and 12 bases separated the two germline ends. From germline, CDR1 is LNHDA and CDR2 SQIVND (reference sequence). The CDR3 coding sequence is TGTGCCAGCTCGGGAGCAGCCGAGCAGTACTTC. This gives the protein CASSGAAEQYF.

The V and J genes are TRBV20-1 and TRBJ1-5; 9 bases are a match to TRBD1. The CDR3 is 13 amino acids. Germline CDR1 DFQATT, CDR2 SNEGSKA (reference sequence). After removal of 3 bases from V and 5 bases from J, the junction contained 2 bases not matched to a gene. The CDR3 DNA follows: TGCAGTGCTAGTCGGGACAGGGATCAGCCCCAGCATTTT. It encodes CSASRDRDQPQHF.

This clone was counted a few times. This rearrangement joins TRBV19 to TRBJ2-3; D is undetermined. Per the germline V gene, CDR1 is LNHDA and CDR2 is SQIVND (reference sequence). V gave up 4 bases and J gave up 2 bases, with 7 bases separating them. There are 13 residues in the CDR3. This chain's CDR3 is CASSTRYTDTQYF. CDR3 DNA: TGTGCCAGTAGTACCCGGTACACAGATACGCAGTATTTT.

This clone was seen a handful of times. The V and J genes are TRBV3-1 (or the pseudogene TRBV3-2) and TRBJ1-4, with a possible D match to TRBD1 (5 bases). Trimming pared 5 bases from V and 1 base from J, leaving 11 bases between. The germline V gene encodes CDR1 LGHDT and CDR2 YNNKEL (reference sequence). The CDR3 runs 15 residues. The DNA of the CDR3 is TGTGCCAGCAGCTTCCCGGGGGGAACTAATGAAAAACTGTTTTTT. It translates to CASSFPGGTNEKLFF.

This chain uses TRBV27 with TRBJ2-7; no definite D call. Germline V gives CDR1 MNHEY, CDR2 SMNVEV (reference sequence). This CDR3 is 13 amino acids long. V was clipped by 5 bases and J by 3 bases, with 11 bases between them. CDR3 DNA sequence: TGTGCCAGCAGTGCGACATGGAGCTACGAGCAGTACTTC. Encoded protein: CASSATWSYEQYF.

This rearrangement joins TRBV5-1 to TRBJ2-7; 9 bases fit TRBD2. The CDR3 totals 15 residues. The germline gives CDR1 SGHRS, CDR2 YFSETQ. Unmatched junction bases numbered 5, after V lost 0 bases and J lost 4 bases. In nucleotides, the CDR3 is TGCGCCAGCAGCTTGGTTACTAGCGGGCCGTACGAGCAGTACTTC. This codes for CASSLVTSGPYEQYF.

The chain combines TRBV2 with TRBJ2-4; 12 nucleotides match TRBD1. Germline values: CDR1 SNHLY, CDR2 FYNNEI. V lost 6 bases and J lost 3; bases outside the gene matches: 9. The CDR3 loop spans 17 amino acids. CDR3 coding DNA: TGTGCCAGCAGCGGATTAGGGACAGGGGGCGGCAAAAACATTCAGTACTTC. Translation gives CASSGLGTGGGKNIQYF.

The CDR3 spells CASGQGGTEAFF. The CDR3 nucleotides are TGTGCCAGCGGACAGGGGGGAACTGAAGCTTTCTTT. The genes are TRBV2 and TRBJ1-1; the match to TRBD1 covers 10 bases. Trimming cost V 8 bases and J 5 bases; bases outside gene matches: 2. CDR3 size: 12 residues. Germline loops: CDR1 SNHLY, CDR2 FYNNEI.

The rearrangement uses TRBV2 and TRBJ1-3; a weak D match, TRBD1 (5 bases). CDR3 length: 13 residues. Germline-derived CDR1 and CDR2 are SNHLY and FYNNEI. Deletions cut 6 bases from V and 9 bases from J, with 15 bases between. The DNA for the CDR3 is TGTGCCAGCAGGAAATTAGCCGGGGGCACCATATATTTT. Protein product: CASRKLAGGTIYF.

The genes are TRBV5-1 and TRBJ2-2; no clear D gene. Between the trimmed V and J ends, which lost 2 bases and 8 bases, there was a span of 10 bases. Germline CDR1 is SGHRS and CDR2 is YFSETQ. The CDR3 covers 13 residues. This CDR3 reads CASSFDDLGELFF. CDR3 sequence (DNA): TGCGCCAGCAGCTTTGATGACTTGGGGGAGCTGTTTTTT.